Sequencing of this T cell receptor (beta chain) was carried out in a study of CD8 T cells in ankylosing spondylitis. Study outcomes and limitations: There was reportedly significant enrichment of clones that were disease-linked in matched ankylosing spondylitis synovial fluid. Those disease-linked clones were CD8+; they were also relatively rare in peripheral blood. What appeared characteristic of ankylosing spondylitis blood was a TCR beta motif of fewer than ten highly homologous variants.

Trimming took 7 bases from V and 1 from J; bases not matched to a gene: 10. This CDR3 is 15 amino acids long. Germline V gives CDR1 SQVTM, CDR2 ANQGSEA. There are many counts of this clonotype. Its antigen is unidentified. TCRdb processed the 5' RACE reads anew with MiXCR; each CDR3 protein has one entry. Of 250,000 or so distinct CDR3 sequences listed, 20% to 30% were seen once; the top ten hold over 0.55%. Sequencing was done on a sample of blood, either unsorted or a sorted T cell fraction (not recorded which). This receptor was obtained from a male donor with ankylosing spondylitis or in good health (not recorded which). The chain is built from TRBV29-1 and TRBJ1-1; 9 nucleotides agree with TRBD1. CDR3 sequence reads: CSALKPGQGNTEAFF. In DNA, the CDR3 is TGCAGCGCACTAAAACCGGGACAGGGGAACACTGAAGCTTTCTTT.